This section outlines one T cell receptor (beta chain) sequence together with its context. Method: immunoSEQ multiplex PCR; TCRdb's copy keeps in-frame clones and lacks some. Altogether under 35,000 clones are present, around 90% being singletons, with the ten largest covering 5.7%. Time point defined: time of PML onset. Natalizumab-treated patients developed PML between about 16 and 56 months into natalizumab therapy. The sample comes from a study of multiple sclerosis patients with progressive multifocal leukoencephalopathy. There are 13 residues in the CDR3. V lost 5 bases and J 8 bases, leaving 15 bases between the germline ends. Germline-derived CDR1 and CDR2 are SGHVS and FQNEAQ.

The receptor was isolated from a woman between 40 and 50 years old with progressive multifocal leukoencephalopathy. Here the sequenced sample was PBMCs, taken from a patient treated with natalizumab. This sequence joins TRBV7-8 and TRBJ1-2, with no clear D. The CDR3 loop reads CASSLGPTSGYTF. CDR3 bases: TGTGCCAGCAGCCTTGGACCCACCAGCGGCTACACCTTC.